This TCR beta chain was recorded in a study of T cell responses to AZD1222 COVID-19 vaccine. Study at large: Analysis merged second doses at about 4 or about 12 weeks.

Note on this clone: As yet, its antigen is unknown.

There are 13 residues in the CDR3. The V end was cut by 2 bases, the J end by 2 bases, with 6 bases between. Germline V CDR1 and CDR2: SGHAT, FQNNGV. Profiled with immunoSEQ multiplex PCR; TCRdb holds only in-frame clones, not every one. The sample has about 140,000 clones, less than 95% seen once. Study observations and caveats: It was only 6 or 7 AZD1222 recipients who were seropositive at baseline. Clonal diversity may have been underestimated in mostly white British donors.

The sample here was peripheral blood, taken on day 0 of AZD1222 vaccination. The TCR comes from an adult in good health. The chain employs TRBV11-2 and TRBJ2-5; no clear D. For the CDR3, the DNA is TGTGCCAGCAGCTTATCACAGCAAGAGACCCAGTACTTC. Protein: CASSLSQQETQYF.